Below, one T cell receptor (beta chain) is given with its context. Its antigen is not identified. These data come from a study of cytomegalovirus exposure and HLA in healthy donors. Study outcomes and limitations: Confirmation in vitro established that a few CMV-associated chains were specific for CMV antigens.

Amplification used 60 Vbeta primers and 13 Jbeta primers. The protocol was immunoSEQ multiplex PCR, while the TCRdb copy is restricted to in-frame clones and leaves out a portion. Of about 200,000 clones listed, 70% to 80% are singletons. V was cut by 8 bases and J by 4 bases, with 11 bases left in between. Germline values: CDR1 MDHEN, CDR2 SYDVKM. This CDR3 contains 13 residues. This sequence was found in a male donor in good health and CMV-seropositive. Sequencing used PBMCs. V gene TRBV28 combines with J gene TRBJ2-2; D is unclear. The CDR3 nucleotides are TGTGCCAGCCTATCCTACGCCACCGGGGAGCTGTTTTTT. Its protein is CASLSYATGELFF.